The clone carrying this T cell receptor (beta chain) appeared many times. Antigen unknown. This entry belongs to a study of T cell clonality in common variable immunodeficiency. The assay was immunoSEQ multiplex PCR, and TCRdb's table has in-frame clones only and misses some. Singletons are absent from the sample, which has 50,000 to 60,000 clones. Patients and controls were mostly of Caucasian heritage. Study-level points and caveats: CVID subjects showed higher TCRbeta clonality than healthy controls.

The sample was peripheral blood mononuclear cells. The receptor was derived from a person aged 18 to 75 in good health.

CDR3 DNA (partial): TGTGCCAGCAGCCCAGACAGGACGTTCTCCTACGAG. It encodes CASSPDRTFSYE. The full CDR3 reads CASSPDRTFSYEQYF. The genes are TRBV7-9 and TRBJ2-7, with D tentatively TRBD1 (6 bases). From the germline J gene comes the end of the CDR3, since the read stops 3 residues before it. Germline V lookup: CDR1 SEHNR, CDR2 FQNEAQ (reference sequence). The germline V and J ends were trimmed by 5 bases and 0 bases, with 14 bases remaining between them. The CDR3 is 15 amino acids.